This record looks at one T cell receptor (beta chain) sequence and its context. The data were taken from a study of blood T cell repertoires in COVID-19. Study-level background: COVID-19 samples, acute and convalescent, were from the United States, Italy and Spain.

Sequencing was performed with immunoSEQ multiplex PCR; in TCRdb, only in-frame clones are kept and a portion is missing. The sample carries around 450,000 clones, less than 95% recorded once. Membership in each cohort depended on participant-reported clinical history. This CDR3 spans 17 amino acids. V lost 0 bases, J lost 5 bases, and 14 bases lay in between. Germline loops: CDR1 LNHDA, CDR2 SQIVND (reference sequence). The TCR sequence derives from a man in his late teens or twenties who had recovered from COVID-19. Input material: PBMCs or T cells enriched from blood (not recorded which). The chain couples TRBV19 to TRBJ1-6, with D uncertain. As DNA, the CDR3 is TGTGCCAGTAGTATAGATCCCTATGCGGTTAATAATTCACCCCTCCACTTT. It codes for CASSIDPYAVNNSPLHF.